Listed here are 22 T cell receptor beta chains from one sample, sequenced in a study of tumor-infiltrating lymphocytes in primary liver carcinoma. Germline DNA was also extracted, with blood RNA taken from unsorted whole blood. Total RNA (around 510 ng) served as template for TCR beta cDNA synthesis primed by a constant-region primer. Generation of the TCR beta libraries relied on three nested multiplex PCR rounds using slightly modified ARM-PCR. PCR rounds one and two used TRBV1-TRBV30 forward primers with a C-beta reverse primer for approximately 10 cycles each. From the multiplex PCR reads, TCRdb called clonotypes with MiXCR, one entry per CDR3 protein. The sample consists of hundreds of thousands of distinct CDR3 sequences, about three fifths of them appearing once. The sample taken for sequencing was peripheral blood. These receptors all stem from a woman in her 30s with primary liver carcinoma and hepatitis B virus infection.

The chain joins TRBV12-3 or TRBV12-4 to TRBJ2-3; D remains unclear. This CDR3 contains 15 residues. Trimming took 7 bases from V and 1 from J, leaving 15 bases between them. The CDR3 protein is CASIHSVTCTDTQYF. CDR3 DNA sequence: TGTGCCAGCATCCATAGTGTAACATGCACAGATACGCAGTATTTT.

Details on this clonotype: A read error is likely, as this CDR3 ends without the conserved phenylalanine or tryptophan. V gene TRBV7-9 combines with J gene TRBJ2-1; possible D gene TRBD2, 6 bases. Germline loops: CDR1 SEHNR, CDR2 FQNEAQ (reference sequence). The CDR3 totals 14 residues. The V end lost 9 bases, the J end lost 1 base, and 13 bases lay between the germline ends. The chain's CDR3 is CASGWDLSYNEQFS. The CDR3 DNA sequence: TGTGCCAGTGGGTGGGACTTATCCTACAATGAGCAGTTCTCC.

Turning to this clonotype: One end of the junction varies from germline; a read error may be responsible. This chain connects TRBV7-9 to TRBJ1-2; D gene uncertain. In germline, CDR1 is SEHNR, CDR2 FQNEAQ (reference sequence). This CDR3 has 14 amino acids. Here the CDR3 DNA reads TGTGCCAGCAGCCACAGCTGGGGTACGGATGGCTACGCCTTC. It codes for CASSHSWGTDGYAF.

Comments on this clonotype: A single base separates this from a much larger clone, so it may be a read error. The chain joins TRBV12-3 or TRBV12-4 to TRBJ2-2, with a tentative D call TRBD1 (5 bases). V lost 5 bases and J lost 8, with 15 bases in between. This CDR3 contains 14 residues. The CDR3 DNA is TGTGCCAGCAGTATTTACAGGTCACCGGGGGAGCTGTTTTTT. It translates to CASSIYRSPGELFF.

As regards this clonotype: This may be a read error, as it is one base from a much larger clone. The CDR3 DNA follows: TGTGCTTGTGGTTTCTGGATAGAGCAGTTCTTC. Translating gives CACGFWIEQFF. The genes are TRBV12-5 and TRBJ2-1; no clear D. CDR1 is LGHNT, CDR2 FRNRAP, per germline. The CDR3 has 11 residues.

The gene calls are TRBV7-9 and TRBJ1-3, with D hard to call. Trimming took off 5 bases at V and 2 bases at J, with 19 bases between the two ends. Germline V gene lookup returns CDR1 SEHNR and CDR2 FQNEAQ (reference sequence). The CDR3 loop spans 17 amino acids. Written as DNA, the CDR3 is TGTGCCAGCAGCCTCTCGCGGTCCCGGAGGGCTGGAAACACCATATATTTT. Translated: CASSLSRSRRAGNTIYF. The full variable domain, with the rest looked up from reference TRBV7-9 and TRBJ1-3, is DTGVSQNPRHKITKRGQNVTFRCDPISEHNRLYWYRQTLGQGPEFLTYFQNEAQLEKSRLLSDRFSAERPKGSFSTLEIQRTEQGDSAMYLCASSLSRSRRAGNTIYFGEGSWLTVV.

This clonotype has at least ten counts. CDR3 sequence (DNA): TGTGCCAGCAAGAGAAAGGGGAGGGGTCCTCAAGAGACCCAGTACTTC. Translation gives CASKRKGRGPQETQYF. The chain joins TRBV6-2 or TRBV6-3 to TRBJ2-5; the match to TRBD2 covers 7 bases. Germline CDR1 MNHEY, CDR2 SVGEGT. The V and J ends lost 7 bases and 2 bases, in that order; junction bases with no gene match: 13. The CDR3 runs to 16 residues.

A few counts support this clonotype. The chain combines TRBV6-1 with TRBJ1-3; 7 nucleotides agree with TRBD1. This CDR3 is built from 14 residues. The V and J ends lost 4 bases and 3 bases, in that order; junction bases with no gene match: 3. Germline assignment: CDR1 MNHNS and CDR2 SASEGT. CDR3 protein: CASSVTGVGNTIYF. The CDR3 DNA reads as TGTGCCAGCAGTGTTACAGGGGTTGGAAACACCATATATTTT.

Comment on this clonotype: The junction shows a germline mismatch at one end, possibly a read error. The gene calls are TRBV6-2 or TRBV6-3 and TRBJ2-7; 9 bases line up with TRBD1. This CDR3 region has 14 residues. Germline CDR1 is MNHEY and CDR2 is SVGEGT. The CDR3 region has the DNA TGTGCCAGCAGCACACCGGGACAGGGAGGCGAGGAGTACTTC. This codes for CASSTPGQGGEEYF.

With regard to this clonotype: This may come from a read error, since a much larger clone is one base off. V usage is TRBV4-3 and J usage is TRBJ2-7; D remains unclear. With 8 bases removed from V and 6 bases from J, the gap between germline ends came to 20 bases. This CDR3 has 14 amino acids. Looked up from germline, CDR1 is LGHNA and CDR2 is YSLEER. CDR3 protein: CASGPGRDASEQYF. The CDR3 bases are TGCGCCAGCGGCCCAGGCCGCGACGCAAGCGAGCAGTACTTC.

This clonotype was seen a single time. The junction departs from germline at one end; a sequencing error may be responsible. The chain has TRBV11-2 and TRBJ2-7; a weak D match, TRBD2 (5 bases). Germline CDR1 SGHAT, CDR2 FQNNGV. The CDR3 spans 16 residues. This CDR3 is CASNLMTNGNLYEQYF. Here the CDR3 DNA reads TGTGCCAGCAACTTAATGACTAACGGGAATCTCTACGAGCAGTACTTC.

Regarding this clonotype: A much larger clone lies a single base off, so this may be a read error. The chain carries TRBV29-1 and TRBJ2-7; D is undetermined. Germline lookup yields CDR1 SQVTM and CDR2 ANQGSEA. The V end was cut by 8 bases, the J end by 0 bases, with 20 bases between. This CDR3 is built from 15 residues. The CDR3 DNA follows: TGCAGCCTGCGAACCAGGACGGAATTCTCCTACGAGCAGTACTTC. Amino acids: CSLRTRTEFSYEQYF.

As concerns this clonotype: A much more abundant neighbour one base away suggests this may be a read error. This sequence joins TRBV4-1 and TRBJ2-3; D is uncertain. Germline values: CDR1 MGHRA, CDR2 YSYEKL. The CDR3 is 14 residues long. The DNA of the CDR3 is TGCACCAGCAGCCCCCCTTGGCCCACAGATACGCAGTATTTT. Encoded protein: CTSSPPWPTDTQYF.

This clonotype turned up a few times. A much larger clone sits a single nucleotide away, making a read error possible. Here the CDR3 reads CASRVGDTDTQYF. The CDR3 bases are TGTGCCAGCAGGGTAGGGGACACAGATACGCAGTATTTT. The chain uses TRBV6-5 and TRBJ2-3; TRBD1 is a possible D gene (5 bases). The germline gives CDR1 MNHEY, CDR2 SVGAGI. The CDR3 runs 13 residues. Trimming took off 6 bases at V and 2 bases at J, with 9 bases between the two ends.

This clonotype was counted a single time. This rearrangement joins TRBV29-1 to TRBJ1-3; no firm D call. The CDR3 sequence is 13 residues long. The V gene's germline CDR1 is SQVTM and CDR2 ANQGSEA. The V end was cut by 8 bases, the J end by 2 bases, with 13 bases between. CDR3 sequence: CSIAAYPGNTIYF. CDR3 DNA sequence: TGCAGCATCGCCGCCTATCCTGGAAACACCATATATTTT.

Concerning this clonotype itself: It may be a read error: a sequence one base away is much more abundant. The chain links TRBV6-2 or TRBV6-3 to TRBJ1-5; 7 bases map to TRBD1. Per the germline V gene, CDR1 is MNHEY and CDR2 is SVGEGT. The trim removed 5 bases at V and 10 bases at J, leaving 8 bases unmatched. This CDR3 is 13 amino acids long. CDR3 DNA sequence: TGTGCCAGCAGTGACCGACAGGGTCACCCCCAGCATTTT. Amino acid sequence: CASSDRQGHPQHF.

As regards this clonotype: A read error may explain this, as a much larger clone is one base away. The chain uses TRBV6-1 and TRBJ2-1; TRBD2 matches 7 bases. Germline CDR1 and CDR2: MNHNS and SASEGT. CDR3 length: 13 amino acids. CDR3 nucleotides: TGTGCCAGCAGTGAATGGCGGGAGTTTGAGCAGCTCTTC. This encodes CASSEWREFEQLF.

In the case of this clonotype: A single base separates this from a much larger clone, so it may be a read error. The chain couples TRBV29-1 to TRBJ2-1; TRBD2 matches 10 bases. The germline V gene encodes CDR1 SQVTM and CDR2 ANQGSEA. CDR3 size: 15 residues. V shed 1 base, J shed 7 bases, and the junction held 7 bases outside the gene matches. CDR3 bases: TGCAGCGTTGAAGGAGGCGTACTAGCGGGGAATGAGCAGTTCTTC. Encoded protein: CSVEGGVLAGNEQFF.

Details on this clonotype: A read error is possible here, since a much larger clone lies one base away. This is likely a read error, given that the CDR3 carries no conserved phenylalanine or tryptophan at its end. The CDR3 nucleotides read TGCAGCGTGGGCCCGGAGGTGAACACTGAAGCTTTCTAT. This translates into CSVGPEVNTEAFY. V usage is TRBV29-1 and J usage is TRBJ1-1; D unresolved. The CDR3 length is 13 residues. Germline assignment: CDR1 SQVTM and CDR2 ANQGSEA. V lost 6 bases, J lost 0 bases, and 11 bases lay in between.

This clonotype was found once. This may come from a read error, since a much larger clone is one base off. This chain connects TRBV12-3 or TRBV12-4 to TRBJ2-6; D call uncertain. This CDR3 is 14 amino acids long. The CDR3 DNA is TGTGCCAGCAGCCCCAGCTCTGGGGTCAACGTCCTGACTTTC. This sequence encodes CASSPSSGVNVLTF.

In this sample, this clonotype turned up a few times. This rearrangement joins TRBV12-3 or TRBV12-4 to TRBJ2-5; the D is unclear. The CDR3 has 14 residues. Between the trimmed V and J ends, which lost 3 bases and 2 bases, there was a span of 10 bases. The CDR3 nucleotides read TGTGCCAGCAGTTTCAAAACAAATCAAGAGACCCAGTACTTC. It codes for CASSFKTNQETQYF.

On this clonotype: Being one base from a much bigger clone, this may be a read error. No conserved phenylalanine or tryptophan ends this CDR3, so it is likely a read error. CDR3 in amino acids: CASNQGAHEQYS. CDR3 DNA: TGTGCCAGCAATCAGGGGGCCCACGAGCAGTACTCC. The chain links TRBV12-3 or TRBV12-4 to TRBJ2-7; 8 bases agree with TRBD1. V trimming: 7 bases; J trimming: 5 bases; junction bases outside the gene matches: 4. This CDR3 spans 12 amino acids.